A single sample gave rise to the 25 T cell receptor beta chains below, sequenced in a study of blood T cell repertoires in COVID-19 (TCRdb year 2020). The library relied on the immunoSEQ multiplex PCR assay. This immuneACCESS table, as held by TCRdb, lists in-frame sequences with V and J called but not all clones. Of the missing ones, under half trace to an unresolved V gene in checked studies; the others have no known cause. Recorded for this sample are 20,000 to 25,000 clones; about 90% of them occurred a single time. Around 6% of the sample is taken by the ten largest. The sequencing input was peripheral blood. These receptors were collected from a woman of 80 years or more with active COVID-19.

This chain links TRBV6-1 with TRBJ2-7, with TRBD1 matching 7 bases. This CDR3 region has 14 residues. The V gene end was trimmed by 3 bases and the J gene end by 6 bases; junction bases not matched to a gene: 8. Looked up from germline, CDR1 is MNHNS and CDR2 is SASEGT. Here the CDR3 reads CASSERGGQSEQYF. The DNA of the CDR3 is TGTGCCAGCAGTGAGAGAGGGGGACAGAGCGAGCAGTACTTC.

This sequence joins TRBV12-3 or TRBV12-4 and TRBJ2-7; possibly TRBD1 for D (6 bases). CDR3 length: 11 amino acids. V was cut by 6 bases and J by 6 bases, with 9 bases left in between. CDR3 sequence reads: CASRYRAEQYF. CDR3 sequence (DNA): TGTGCCAGCAGATACAGGGCCGAGCAGTACTTC.

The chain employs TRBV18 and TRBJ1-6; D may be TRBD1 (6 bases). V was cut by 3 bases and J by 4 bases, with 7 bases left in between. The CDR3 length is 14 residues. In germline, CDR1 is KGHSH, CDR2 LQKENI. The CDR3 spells CASSPGQYNSPLHF. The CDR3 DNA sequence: TGTGCCAGCTCACCCGGACAGTATAATTCACCCCTCCACTTT.

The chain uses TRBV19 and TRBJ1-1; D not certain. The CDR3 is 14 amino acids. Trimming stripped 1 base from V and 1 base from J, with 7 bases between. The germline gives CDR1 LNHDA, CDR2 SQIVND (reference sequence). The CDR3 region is CASSIGGRNTEAFF. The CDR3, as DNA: TGTGCCAGTAGTATAGGAGGCCGGAACACTGAAGCTTTCTTT. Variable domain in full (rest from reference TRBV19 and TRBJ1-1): DGGITQSPKYLFRKEGQNVTLSCEQNLNHDAMYWYRQDPGQGLRLIYYSQIVNDFQKGDIAEGYSVSREKKESFPLTVTSAQKNPTAFYLCASSIGGRNTEAFFGQGTRLTVV.

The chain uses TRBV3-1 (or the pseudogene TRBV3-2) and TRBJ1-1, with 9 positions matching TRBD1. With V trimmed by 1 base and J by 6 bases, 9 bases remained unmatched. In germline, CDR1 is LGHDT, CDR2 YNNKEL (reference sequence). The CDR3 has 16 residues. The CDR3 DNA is TGTGCCAGCAGCCAAGGGGGGGACAGGGTTCTCCCTGAAGCTTTCTTT. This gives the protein CASSQGGDRVLPEAFF.

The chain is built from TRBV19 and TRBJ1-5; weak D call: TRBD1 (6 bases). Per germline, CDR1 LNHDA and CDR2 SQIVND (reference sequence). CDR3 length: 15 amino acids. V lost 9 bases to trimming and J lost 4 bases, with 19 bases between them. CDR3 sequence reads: CASRNGQLNNQPQHF. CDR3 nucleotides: TGTGCCAGCCGGAACGGACAGCTTAATAATCAGCCCCAGCATTTT.

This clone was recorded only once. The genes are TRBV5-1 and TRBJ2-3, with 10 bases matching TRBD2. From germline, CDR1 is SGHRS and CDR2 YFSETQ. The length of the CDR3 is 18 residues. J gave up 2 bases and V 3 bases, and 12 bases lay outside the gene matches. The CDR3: CASSSRPISGGPTDTQYF. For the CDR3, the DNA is TGCGCCAGCAGCTCTCGCCCGATTAGCGGGGGGCCCACAGATACGCAGTATTTT.

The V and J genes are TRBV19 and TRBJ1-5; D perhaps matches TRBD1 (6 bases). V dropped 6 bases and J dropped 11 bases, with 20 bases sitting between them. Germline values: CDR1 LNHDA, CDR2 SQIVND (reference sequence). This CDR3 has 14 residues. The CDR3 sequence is CASSQQGSQQAQHF. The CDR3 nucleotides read TGTGCCAGTAGCCAACAGGGATCCCAACAGGCCCAGCATTTT.

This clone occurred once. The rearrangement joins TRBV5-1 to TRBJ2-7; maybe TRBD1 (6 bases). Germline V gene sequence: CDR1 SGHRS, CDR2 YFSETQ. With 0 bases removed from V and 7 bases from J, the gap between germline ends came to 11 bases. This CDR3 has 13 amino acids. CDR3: CASSLDWGPEQYF. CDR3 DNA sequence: TGCGCCAGCAGCTTGGATTGGGGGCCTGAGCAGTACTTC.

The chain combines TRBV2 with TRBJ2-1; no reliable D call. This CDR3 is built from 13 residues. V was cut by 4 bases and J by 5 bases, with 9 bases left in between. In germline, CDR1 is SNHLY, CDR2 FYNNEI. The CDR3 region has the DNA TGTGCCAGCAGTGTCCAGGTAAACAATGAGCAGTTCTTC. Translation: CASSVQVNNEQFF. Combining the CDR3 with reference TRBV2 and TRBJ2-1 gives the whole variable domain EPEVTQTPSHQVTQMGQEVILRCVPISNHLYFYWYRQILGQKVEFLVSFYNNEISEKSEIFDDQFSVERPDGSNFTLKIRSTKLEDSAMYFCASSVQVNNEQFFGPGTRLTVL.

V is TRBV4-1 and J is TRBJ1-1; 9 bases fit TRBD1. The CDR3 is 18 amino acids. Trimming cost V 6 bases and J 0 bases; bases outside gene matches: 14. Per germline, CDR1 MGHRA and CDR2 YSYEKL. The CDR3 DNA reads TGCGCCAGCAGTCGCAGCCGGTTACAGGGGGCAATGAACACTGAAGCTTTCTTT. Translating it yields CASSRSRLQGAMNTEAFF.

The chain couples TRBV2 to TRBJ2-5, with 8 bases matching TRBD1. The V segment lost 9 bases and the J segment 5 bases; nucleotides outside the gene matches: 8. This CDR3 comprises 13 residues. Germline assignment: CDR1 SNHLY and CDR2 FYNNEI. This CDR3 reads CARLTGVGETQYF. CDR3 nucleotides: TGTGCCAGATTGACAGGGGTGGGTGAGACCCAGTACTTC.

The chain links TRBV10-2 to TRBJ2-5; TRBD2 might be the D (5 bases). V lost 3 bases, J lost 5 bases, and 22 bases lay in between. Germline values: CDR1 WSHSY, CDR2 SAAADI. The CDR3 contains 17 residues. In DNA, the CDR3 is TGCGCCAGCAGTGAATGGACCGACACTTCATCGGGGGAGACCCAGTACTTC. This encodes CASSEWTDTSSGETQYF.

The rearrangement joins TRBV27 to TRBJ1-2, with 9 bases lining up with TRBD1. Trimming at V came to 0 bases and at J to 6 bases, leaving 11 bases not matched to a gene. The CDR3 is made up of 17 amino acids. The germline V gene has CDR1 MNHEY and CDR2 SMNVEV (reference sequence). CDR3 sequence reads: CASSLSMGDRASDGYTF. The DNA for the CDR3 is TGTGCCAGCAGTTTATCGATGGGGGACAGGGCTTCAGATGGCTACACCTTC.

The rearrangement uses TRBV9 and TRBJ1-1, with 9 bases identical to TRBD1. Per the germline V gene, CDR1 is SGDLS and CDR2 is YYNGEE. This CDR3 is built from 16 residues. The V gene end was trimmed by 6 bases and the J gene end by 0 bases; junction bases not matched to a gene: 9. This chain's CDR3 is CASNAGTGLMNTEAFF. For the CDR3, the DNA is TGTGCCAGCAATGCGGGGACAGGGCTCATGAACACTGAAGCTTTCTTT. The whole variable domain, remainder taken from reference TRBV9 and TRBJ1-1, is DSGVTQTPKHLITATGQRVTLRCSPRSGDLSVYWYQQSLDQGLQFLIQYYNGEERAKGNILERFSAQQFPDLHSELNLSSLELGDSALYFCASNAGTGLMNTEAFFGQGTRLTVV.

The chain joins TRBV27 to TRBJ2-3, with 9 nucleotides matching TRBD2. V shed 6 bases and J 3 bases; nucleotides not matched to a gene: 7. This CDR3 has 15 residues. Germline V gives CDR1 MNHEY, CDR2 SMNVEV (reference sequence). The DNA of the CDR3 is TGTGCCAGCAGAGACGGAGCGGGGGGAACAGATACGCAGTATTTT. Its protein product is CASRDGAGGTDTQYF.

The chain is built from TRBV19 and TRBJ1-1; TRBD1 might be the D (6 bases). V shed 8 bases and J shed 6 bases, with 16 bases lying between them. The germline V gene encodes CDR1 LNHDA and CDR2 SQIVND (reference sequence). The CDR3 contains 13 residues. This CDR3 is CASSAGGLAEAFF. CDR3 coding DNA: TGTGCCAGTTCAGCGGGGGGGCTGGCTGAAGCTTTCTTT.

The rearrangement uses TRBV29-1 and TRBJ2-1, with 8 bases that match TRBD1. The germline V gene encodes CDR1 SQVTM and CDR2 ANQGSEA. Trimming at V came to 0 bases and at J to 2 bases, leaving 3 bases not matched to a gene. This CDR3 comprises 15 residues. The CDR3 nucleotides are TGCAGCGTTGAAGACAGGGGGCGACCCTACAATGAGCAGTTCTTC. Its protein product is CSVEDRGRPYNEQFF.

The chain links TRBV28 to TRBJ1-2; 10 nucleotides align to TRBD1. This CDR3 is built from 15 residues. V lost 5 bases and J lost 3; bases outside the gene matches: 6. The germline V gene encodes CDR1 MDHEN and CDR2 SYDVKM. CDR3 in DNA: TGTGCCAGCAGTGAAACCGGGACAGGGGACTATGGCTACACCTTC. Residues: CASSETGTGDYGYTF.

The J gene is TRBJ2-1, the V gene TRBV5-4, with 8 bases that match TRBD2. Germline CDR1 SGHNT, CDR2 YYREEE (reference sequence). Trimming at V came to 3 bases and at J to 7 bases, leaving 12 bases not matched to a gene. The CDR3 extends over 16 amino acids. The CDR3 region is CASSSPERGLANEQFF. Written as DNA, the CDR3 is TGTGCCAGCAGCTCCCCTGAGCGGGGGCTAGCTAATGAGCAGTTCTTC.

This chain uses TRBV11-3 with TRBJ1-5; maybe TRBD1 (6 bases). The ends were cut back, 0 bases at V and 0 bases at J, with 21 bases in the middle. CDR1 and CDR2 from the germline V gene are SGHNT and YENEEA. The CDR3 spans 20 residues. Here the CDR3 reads CASSLDFWAPGHPSNQPQHF. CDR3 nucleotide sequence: TGTGCCAGCAGCTTAGATTTTTGGGCACCGGGACACCCTAGCAATCAGCCCCAGCATTTT.

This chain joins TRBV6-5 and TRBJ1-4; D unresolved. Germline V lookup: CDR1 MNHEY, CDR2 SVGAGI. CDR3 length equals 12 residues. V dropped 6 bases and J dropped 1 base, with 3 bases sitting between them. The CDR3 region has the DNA TGTGCCAGCAGGCGAACTAATGAAAAACTGTTTTTT. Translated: CASRRTNEKLFF.

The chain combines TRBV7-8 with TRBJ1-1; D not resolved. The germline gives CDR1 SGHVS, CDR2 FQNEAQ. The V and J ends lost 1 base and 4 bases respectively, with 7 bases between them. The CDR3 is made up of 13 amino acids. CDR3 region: CASSLVLGTEAFF. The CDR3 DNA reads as TGTGCCAGCAGCTTAGTACTAGGCACTGAAGCTTTCTTT. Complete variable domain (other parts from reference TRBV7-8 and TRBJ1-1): GAGVSQSPRYKVAKRGQDVALRCDPISGHVSLFWYQQALGQGPEFLTYFQNEAQLDKSGLPSDRFFAERPEGSVSTLKIQRTQQEDSAVYLCASSLVLGTEAFFGQGTRLTVV.

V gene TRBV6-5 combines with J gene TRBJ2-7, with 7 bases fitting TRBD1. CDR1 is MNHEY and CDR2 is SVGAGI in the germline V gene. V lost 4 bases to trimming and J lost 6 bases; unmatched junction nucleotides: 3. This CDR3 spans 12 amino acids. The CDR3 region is CASSSAGGEQYF. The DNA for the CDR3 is TGTGCCAGCAGTTCGGCAGGGGGCGAGCAGTACTTC.

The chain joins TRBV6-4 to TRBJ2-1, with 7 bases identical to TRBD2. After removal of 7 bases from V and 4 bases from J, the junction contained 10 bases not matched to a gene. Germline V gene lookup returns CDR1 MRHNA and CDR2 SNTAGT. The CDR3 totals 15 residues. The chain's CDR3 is CASKEWAGDYNEQFF. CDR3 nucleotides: TGTGCCAGCAAGGAGTGGGCGGGGGATTACAATGAGCAGTTCTTC.